Listed below are T cell receptor beta chains from one sample, sequenced in a study of blood T cell repertoires in COVID-19. Sequencing was performed with immunoSEQ multiplex PCR; in TCRdb, only in-frame clones are kept and a portion is missing. The sample yields some 210,000 clones, 84% seen once. Sample: peripheral blood. These receptors were obtained from a woman between 70 and 85 years old with active or convalescent COVID-19. The CDR3 runs from the conserved cysteine through the conserved F or W. Fields, in order: clone size, J gene, V gene, D gene, CDR3 length, CDR3 DNA, CDR3 protein. A D gene is named only where the DNA matches it firmly. Only part of the rows carry a size: once, few, many, or a class if the clone is expanded.

>NA|TRBJ2-1|TRBV28|TRBD2|15
TGTGCCAGCAGTCCCCTCGGACTAGATATGAATGAGCAGTTCTTC
CASSPLGLDMNEQFF
>NA|TRBJ2-7|TRBV6-5|TRBD2|13
TGTGCCAGCAGCAACGGGGGGGGCGGGGAGCAGTACTTC
CASSNGGGGEQYF
>NA|TRBJ1-3|TRBV7-2|TRBD1|14
TGTGCCAGCAGCAAGGGGACAGGAAGAAACACCATATATTTT
CASSKGTGRNTIYF
>NA|TRBJ1-2|TRBV11-2|NA|14
TGTGCCAGCAGCTCCGGGAGGTTCGGCTATGGCTACACCTTC
CASSSGRFGYGYTF
>once|TRBJ2-1|TRBV24-1|TRBD1|16
TGTGCCACCAGTGATCCGGGACAGGGGGCTCGAAATGAGCAGTTCTTC
CATSDPGQGARNEQFF
>NA|TRBJ1-1|TRBV7-7|NA|13
TGTGCCAGCAGCGCCGACAGGAACACTGAAGCTTTCTTT
CASSADRNTEAFF
>NA|TRBJ1-3|TRBV29-1|NA|14
TGCAGCGTTGCGGCCACTAGCTCTGGAAACACCATATATTTT
CSVAATSSGNTIYF
>NA|TRBJ2-7|TRBV5-1|TRBD2|13
TGCGCCAGAAAATATAGCGGGATACACGAGCAGTACTTC
CARKYSGIHEQYF
>NA|TRBJ1-3|TRBV7-3|NA|17
TGTGCCAGCAGCCCATCGAGGGAGGGAATGAAAGGAAACACCATATATTTT
CASSPSREGMKGNTIYF
>once|TRBJ2-6|TRBV28|NA|18
TGTGCCAGCAGTTTCCCACAGGGTAAAGGCTCTGGGGCCAACGTCCTGACTTTC
CASSFPQGKGSGANVLTF
>once|TRBJ2-5|TRBV10-1|TRBD1|20
TGCGCCAGCAGTGAGGACGACAAAAACCTCGGGACAGACGTTCAAGAGACCCAGTACTTC
CASSEDDKNLGTDVQETQYF
>few|TRBJ1-3|TRBV27|NA|13
TGTGCCAGCAGTTACTCCAGGGGTAACACCATATATTTT
CASSYSRGNTIYF
>once|TRBJ2-2|TRBV9|TRBD2|18
TGTGCCAGCAGCACTAGCCCGGGGTGGAGCGGGAGAGCCGGGGAGCTGTTTTTT
CASSTSPGWSGRAGELFF
>once|TRBJ2-1|TRBV27|TRBD1|13
TGTGCCAGCAGTCCGGGACAGGGGGCTGAGCAGTTCTTC
CASSPGQGAEQFF
>many|TRBJ2-3|TRBV7-2|NA|14
TGTGCCAGCTCTCTGGGACACAACACAGATACGCAGTATTTT
CASSLGHNTDTQYF
>NA|TRBJ2-6|TRBV3-1/TRBV3-2|TRBD1|16
TGTGCCAGCAGAGCGGACAGGGAGTCTGGGGCCAACGTCCTGACTTTC
CASRADRESGANVLTF
>NA|TRBJ2-1|TRBV19|TRBD2|16
TGTGCCAGTACCCCACTCCGGGGACTAGCTGGTAATGAGCAGTTCTTC
CASTPLRGLAGNEQFF
>NA|TRBJ2-2|TRBV6-2/TRBV6-3|NA|15
TGTGCCAGCAGTCGTACCGGGACTCGCACCGGGGAGCTGTTTTTT
CASSRTGTRTGELFF
>NA|TRBJ2-7|TRBV9|TRBD2|14
TGTGCCAGCAGCGTCGGGCCTAGCGGAGACGAGCAGTACTTC
CASSVGPSGDEQYF
>NA|TRBJ2-7|TRBV6-5|NA|12
TGTGCCAGCAAGGAGACCCCCTACGAGCAGTACTTC
CASKETPYEQYF
>NA|TRBJ1-2|TRBV6-1|NA|12
TGTGCCAGCAGTGACAGGTCCTATGGCTACACCTTC
CASSDRSYGYTF
>NA|TRBJ2-7|TRBV10-2|TRBD2|15
TGCGCCAGCAGGAATCTAGCGGGGAACTCCTACGAGCAGTACTTC
CASRNLAGNSYEQYF
>NA|TRBJ2-1|TRBV5-1|NA|15
TGCGCCAGCAGCTTGGATACTAGCTCCTACAATGAGCAGTTCTTC
CASSLDTSSYNEQFF
>NA|TRBJ2-7|TRBV11-2|NA|14
TGTGCCAGCAGCTTAGGTCGCGGTACCTACGAGCAGTACTTC
CASSLGRGTYEQYF
>NA|TRBJ2-5|TRBV9|TRBD2|15
TGTGCCAGCGGCCCTTTTAGCGGGAGCGGCGGGACCCAGTACTTC
CASGPFSGSGGTQYF
>NA|TRBJ2-5|TRBV5-5|TRBD1|15
TGTGCCAGCAGCTCCCGGACAGGGGCTCAAGAGACCCAGTACTTC
CASSSRTGAQETQYF